A single sample gave rise to the 23 T cell receptor beta chains below, sequenced in a study of blood T cells in healthy people across ages. Through a sample-barcoded 5' primer and a J-beta primer mix, a second PCR was run for roughly 6 to 11 cycles. Each CDR3 protein is one row after TCRdb ran MiXCR on the 5' RACE reads. This table holds 750,000 to 950,000 distinct CDR3 sequences, 29% found once. Separately, the same data were catalogued under a study of T cells of mothers and their children.

Sequenced: blood. All receptors come from a woman aged 35 to 49 in good health.

As regards this clonotype: At one end, the junction sequence differs from germline, possibly due to a read error. This chain joins TRBV19 and TRBJ2-4; a possible D gene is TRBD2 (7 bases). This CDR3 comprises 14 residues. In germline, CDR1 is LNHDA, CDR2 SQIVND (reference sequence). CDR3: CASRIGGALRIQYF. CDR3 bases: TGTGCCAGTAGGATAGGGGGGGCTCTAAGGATTCAGTACTTC.

As regards this clonotype: A much larger clonotype is one base distant, so this may be a read error. CDR3 protein: CASSGGGIYERYF. CDR3 sequence (DNA): TGTGCCAGTAGTGGGGGGGGCATCTACGAGCGGTACTTC. This rearrangement joins TRBV19 to TRBJ2-4; possibly TRBD2 for D (7 bases). With 5 bases removed from V and 15 bases from J, the gap between germline ends came to 20 bases. The CDR3 runs to 13 residues. Germline V gene sequence: CDR1 LNHDA, CDR2 SQIVND (reference sequence).

The CDR3 is CASRDRGQGGTEAFF. The DNA for the CDR3 is TGTGCCAGCAGAGACCGGGGACAGGGAGGCACTGAAGCTTTCTTT. The chain is built from TRBV6-6 and TRBJ1-1; TRBD1 aligns across 9 bases. Germline lookup yields CDR1 MNHNY and CDR2 SVGAGI (reference sequence). J gave up 4 bases and V 6 bases, and 9 bases lay outside the gene matches. This CDR3 has 15 amino acids.

As to this clonotype: This could be a read error, since a much larger clone is one nucleotide away. In this CDR3 the conserved last residue, phenylalanine or tryptophan, is missing, so a read error is likely. CDR3 in amino acids: CASYGTGGVETQYL. The CDR3 nucleotides are TGTGCCAGCTACGGGACAGGGGGCGTTGAGACCCAGTACCTC. The chain has TRBV27 and TRBJ2-5, with 12 bases fitting TRBD1. J gave up 5 bases and V 8 bases, and 6 bases lay outside the gene matches. This CDR3 has 14 amino acids. The germline V gene has CDR1 MNHEY and CDR2 SMNVEV (reference sequence).

This clonotype came up many times. The chain has TRBV7-3 and TRBJ2-7; maybe TRBD2 (6 bases). Per the germline V gene, CDR1 is SGHTA and CDR2 is FQGTGA. V was clipped by 0 bases and J by 6 bases, with 15 bases between them. The CDR3 spans 15 residues. CDR3 bases: TGTGCCAGCAGCTTAACAGGAGGGGTTGGAGGCGAGCAGTACTTC. Amino acid sequence: CASSLTGGVGGEQYF.

A remark on this clonotype: A clone one base away is much larger, so this may be a read error. The rearrangement uses TRBV12-3 or TRBV12-4 and TRBJ2-4; 9 nucleotides align to TRBD1. The tail of the sequence fits TRBJ2-7 better, so the J call may be wrong. The CDR3 has 15 residues. CDR3 sequence (DNA): TGTGCCAGCAGGAACCGGGACAGGGCAGGCAACGAGCAGTACTTC. As protein: CASRNRDRAGNEQYF.

This clonotype was seen a handful of times. The junction departs from the called germline gene at one end, perhaps through a read error. V is TRBV13 and J is TRBJ1-2; D might be TRBD1 (5 bases). CDR1 PRHDT and CDR2 FYEKMQ come from the germline V gene (reference sequence). The CDR3 sequence is 14 residues long. The chain's CDR3 is CAGSLGAANYGYTF. The CDR3 DNA is TGTGCCGGCAGCTTAGGGGCGGCAAACTATGGCTACACCTTC.

On this clonotype: This sequence may be a read error, since a much larger clone differs from it by one base. J is TRBJ2-1 and V is TRBV6-5; D ambiguous. The CDR3 totals 13 residues. Trimming shortened V by 4 bases and J by 10 bases, and 14 bases separated the two germline ends. The germline CDR1 and CDR2 sequences are MNHEY and SVGAGI. The CDR3 loop reads CASSLTSTYEQFF. The CDR3 DNA reads TGTGCCAGCAGTTTGACATCAACCTACGAGCAGTTCTTC.

This clonotype was observed a few times. J is TRBJ2-7 and V is TRBV10-3; D remains ambiguous. This CDR3 has 14 residues. Per the germline V gene, CDR1 is ENHRY and CDR2 is SYGVKD. Deletions cut 3 bases from V and 0 bases from J, with 9 bases between. CDR3 bases: TGTGCCATCAGTGAACGGAGCAGCTCCTACGAGCAGTACTTC. Translated: CAISERSSSYEQYF.

This clonotype has a handful of counts. This chain joins TRBV28 and TRBJ1-1; 9 bases are shared with TRBD1. The CDR3 spans 15 residues. V was pared by 5 bases and J by 5 bases, with 9 bases of the junction left unmatched. Germline loops: CDR1 MDHEN, CDR2 SYDVKM. CDR3 amino acids: CASSEKQGAKTEAFF. The CDR3 DNA sequence: TGTGCCAGCAGTGAGAAACAGGGGGCGAAAACTGAAGCTTTCTTT. The whole variable domain, remainder taken from reference TRBV28 and TRBJ1-1, is DVKVTQSSRYLVKRTGEKVFLECVQDMDHENMFWYRQDPGLGLRLIYFSYDVKMKEKGDIPEGYSVSREKKERFSLILESASTNQTSMYLCASSEKQGAKTEAFFGQGTRLTVV.

This clonotype was seen a few times. A much larger clone lies a single base off, so this may be a read error. This chain links TRBV5-4 with TRBJ2-7; 7 nucleotides align to TRBD2. CDR3 size: 15 residues. From germline, CDR1 is SGHNT and CDR2 YYREEE (reference sequence). V shed 1 base, J shed 12 bases, and the junction held 16 bases outside the gene matches. For the CDR3, the DNA is TGTGCCAGCAGCTTGAGGACGGGGGGAGGAGAGACCCGGTACTTC. The encoded protein is CASSLRTGGGETRYF.

To note about this clonotype: Being one base from a much bigger clone, this may be a read error. V and J are TRBV18 and TRBJ2-4; D gene uncertain. V lost 2 bases and J lost 13, with 15 bases in between. Per germline, CDR1 KGHSH and CDR2 LQKENI. This CDR3 is 13 amino acids long. CDR3 DNA: TGTGCCAGCTCACCAAAGGGTTACAATGAGCAGTACTTC. This translates into CASSPKGYNEQYF. Together with reference TRBV18 and TRBJ2-4, the CDR3 gives the full variable domain: NAGVMQNPRHLVRRRGQEARLRCSPMKGHSHVYWYRQLPEEGLKFMVYLQKENIIDESGMPKERFSAEFPKEGPSILRIQQVVRGDSAAYFCASSPKGYNEQYFGAGTRLSVL.

The V and J genes are TRBV12-3 or TRBV12-4 and TRBJ2-1; 7 nucleotides agree with TRBD1. The CDR3 loop spans 17 amino acids. Trimming at V came to 5 bases and at J to 1 base, leaving 11 bases not matched to a gene. Written as DNA, the CDR3 is TGTGCCAGCAGTCCCCAGAGGGGGACAGAGTCCTACAATGAGCAGTTCTTC. The encoded protein is CASSPQRGTESYNEQFF.

Comment on this clonotype: A much larger clonotype is one base distant, so this may be a read error. The rearrangement uses TRBV28 and TRBJ2-1; TRBD2 matches 10 bases. The CDR3 loop spans 15 amino acids. Germline V gene lookup returns CDR1 MDHEN and CDR2 SYDVKM. The CDR3 loop reads CASTLLAGAYNEQVF. DNA of the CDR3: TGTGCCAGCACCCTTCTAGCGGGGGCCTACAATGAGCAGGTCTTC.

This clonotype was found a few times. Given a much more abundant clone one base away, this may be a read error. This chain connects TRBV7-2 to TRBJ2-7; the match to TRBD1 covers 7 bases. The CDR3 length is 14 residues. The germline V gene encodes CDR1 SGHTA and CDR2 FQGNSA. The CDR3 DNA reads as TGTGCCAGCGGACGTGTAGGGGGCCTACGAGAGCGGTACTTC. The encoded protein is CASGRVGGLRERYF. The variable domain in full, completed from reference TRBV7-2 and TRBJ2-7, reads GAGVSQSPSNKVTEKGKDVELRCDPISGHTALYWYRQSLGQGLEFLIYFQGNSAPDKSGLPSDRFSAERTGGSVSTLTIQRTQQEDSAVYLCASGRVGGLRERYFGPGTRLTVT.

This clonotype was seen only a few times. The rearrangement joins TRBV15 to TRBJ1-4; 7 bases agree with TRBD1. Germline assignment: CDR1 LNHNV and CDR2 YYDKDF (reference sequence). CDR3 length equals 15 residues. V lost 0 bases and J lost 8; bases outside the gene matches: 6. CDR3 nucleotide sequence: TGTGCCACCAGCAGAGAAGACAGGGTTGGGGAAAAACTGTTTTTT. Its translation is CATSREDRVGEKLFF.

CDR3 nucleotides: TGTGCCAGCAGCGTAGATGGGCGGACGTTTCAGCCCCAGCATTTT. Protein product: CASSVDGRTFQPQHF. The chain employs TRBV9 and TRBJ1-5; no reliable D call. The CDR3 covers 15 residues. CDR1 and CDR2 from the germline V gene are SGDLS and YYNGEE. The V end lost 0 bases, the J end lost 6 bases, and 13 bases lay between the germline ends. The full variable domain, rest sourced from reference TRBV9 and TRBJ1-5, is DSGVTQTPKHLITATGQRVTLRCSPRSGDLSVYWYQQSLDQGLQFLIQYYNGEERAKGNILERFSAQQFPDLHSELNLSSLELGDSALYFCASSVDGRTFQPQHFGDGTRLSIL.

This CDR3 is CASRGRQGNQPQHF. CDR3 coding DNA: TGTGCCAGCCGAGGGAGACAGGGGAATCAGCCCCAGCATTTT. The V and J genes are TRBV28 and TRBJ1-5; 8 positions match TRBD1. V lost 8 bases, J lost 4 bases, and 7 bases stayed unmatched. This CDR3 is 14 amino acids long. Germline CDR1 and CDR2: MDHEN and SYDVKM. Based on the CDR3 plus reference TRBV28 and TRBJ1-5, the full variable domain is DVKVTQSSRYLVKRTGEKVFLECVQDMDHENMFWYRQDPGLGLRLIYFSYDVKMKEKGDIPEGYSVSREKKERFSLILESASTNQTSMYLCASRGRQGNQPQHFGDGTRLSIL.

V gene TRBV7-2 combines with J gene TRBJ2-7, with D possibly matching TRBD1 (5 bases). The tail of the sequence fits TRBJ2-5 better, so the J call may be wrong. The length of the CDR3 is 14 residues. Per the germline V gene, CDR1 is SGHTA and CDR2 is FQGNSA. The CDR3 DNA sequence: TGTGCCAGCGGTACGGGCCAGCAGGGATGGACCCAGTACTTC. Protein product: CASGTGQQGWTQYF.

V and J are TRBV28 and TRBJ2-7; possibly TRBD2 for D (6 bases). Germline lookup yields CDR1 MDHEN and CDR2 SYDVKM. The CDR3 length is 12 residues. V gave up 6 bases and J gave up 10 bases, with 16 bases separating them. This chain's CDR3 is CASRGDSSDQYF. In nucleotides, the CDR3 is TGTGCCAGCAGAGGGGACTCCTCCGACCAGTACTTC.

In its sample, this clonotype was seen many times. The chain combines TRBV4-3 with TRBJ2-5; 13 nucleotides line up with TRBD2. Trimming removed 0 bases from V and 4 bases from J; junction bases left unmatched: 5. Germline V gene sequence: CDR1 LGHNA, CDR2 YSLEER. There are 17 residues in the CDR3. This CDR3 reads CASSQELAGGPGETQYF. The CDR3 nucleotides are TGCGCCAGCAGCCAAGAACTAGCGGGGGGGCCGGGAGAGACCCAGTACTTC.

This clonotype appeared a few times. The chain employs TRBV5-1 and TRBJ2-5; 9 bases map to TRBD1. The DNA end favors TRBJ2-7, so the J call may be wrong. Germline V gene data show CDR1 as SGHRS and CDR2 as YFSETQ. The CDR3 has 15 amino acids. CDR3 nucleotide sequence: TGCGCCAGCAGCTGGACCGGGACAGGGAGCGACGAGCAGTACTTC. This codes for CASSWTGTGSDEQYF.

Note on this clonotype: A read error may produce the germline difference seen at one junction end. The chain has TRBV4-3 and TRBJ2-1, with a weak D call TRBD1 (5 bases). CDR1 and CDR2 from the germline V gene are LGHNA and YSLEER. The CDR3 is 17 amino acids. The CDR3 DNA sequence: TGCGCCAGCAGACAAGATAATTGGGGCAGGGCTGTTAATGAGCAGTTCTTC. It specifies CASRQDNWGRAVNEQFF.